This TCR beta chain was obtained from a study of response to subunit inactivated influenza vaccine (dated by TCRdb to 2017 to 2018). Background for the entire study: Deep quantitative T cell receptor repertoire profiling was used in the study to track responses to a trivalent subunit inactivated influenza vaccine. Results and caveats for the whole study, not just this receptor: The authors proposed that each seasonal influenza vaccination may bring in only a limited number of new T cells.

This clonotype has ten or more counts. The specificity of this receptor is unknown. There are no base qualities to consult, and no much larger clone falls within one base. The CDR3 runs 14 residues from the cysteine to the phenylalanine. CDR3 DNA is the only sequence kept; it has 42 bases, read in frame from the first base. Between the V and J ends, shortened by 5 bases and 3 bases respectively, the junction contains 14 bases. According to the germline V gene, CDR1 reads SGHVS and CDR2 reads FQNEAQ. The library was generated by RT-PCR. The sequencer was an Illumina HiSeq 2500. The raw public reads went through TCRdb reprocessing: fastp at Q25, MiXCR clone calling, in-frame beta chains kept. Each CDR3 protein appears once, grouped with its most common genes and DNA. The sample records 500,000 to 600,000 distinct CDR3 sequences, 12% of which are singletons. The top ten constitute about a tenth of the sample.

Recombination connected TRBV7-8 to TRBJ2-7; the D gene is tentatively TRBD1 or TRBD2, each matching 5 bases. The receptor was isolated from a man aged 45 to 65 who received an inactivated influenza vaccine. Donor details come from another sample of the same person, matched by shared clones. Sequences were derived from PBMCs from blood, sampled on the day of vaccination. The DNA is TGTGCCAGCAGCCCCGGGACCATCGGCTACGAGCAGTACTTC. Translated, it gives CASSPGTIGYEQYF.